Detailed here is one TCR beta chain. The antigen remains undetermined. TCRdb reprocessed the reads with MiXCR, giving one entry per CDR3 protein. The table lists roughly 500,000 distinct CDR3 sequences, 25% to 35% of them singletons, with under 20% in the top ten. The source of the sample is a study of T cell repertoires in cytomegalovirus infection. Study summary: Shared public TCR beta signatures pointed to both CMV infection and a matching HLA type.

This CDR3 comprises 16 residues. V shed 4 bases and J 3 bases; nucleotides not matched to a gene: 11. The sequencing here drew on cultured PBMCs, taken from culture after CMV antigen stimulation. The clonotype was recovered from a human donor in good health (CMV status not recorded). Some clones in this sample may be carry-over from other donors' samples. The chain links TRBV12-3 or TRBV12-4 to TRBJ2-7; 8 bases align to TRBD2. This CDR3 is CASSWMRISGIYEQYF. In nucleotides, the CDR3 is TGTGCCAGCAGTTGGATGAGGATTAGCGGGATCTACGAGCAGTACTTC.